Listed here are 2 T cell receptor beta chains from one sample, sequenced in a study of cytomegalovirus exposure and HLA in healthy donors. The PCR ran on 60 Vbeta and 13 Jbeta primers. The assay was immunoSEQ multiplex PCR, and TCRdb's table has in-frame clones only and misses some. The table shows some 200,000 clones, with about 76% occurring only once. Material: PBMCs. The receptors derive from a male donor in good health and CMV-seropositive.

The V gene is TRBV4-1, the J gene TRBJ1-2, with TRBD1 as a possible D gene (6 bases). This CDR3 is 17 amino acids long. CDR1 and CDR2 from the germline V gene are MGHRA and YSYEKL. V was shortened by 1 base and J by 8 bases, with 23 bases between the two germline ends. The CDR3 DNA follows: TGCGCCAGCAGCCAAGTGGCTTTTTTTAAGGGGGACGGGGGCTACACCTTC. Its translation: CASSQVAFFKGDGGYTF.

The V gene is TRBV29-1, the J gene TRBJ2-3; TRBD1 is a possible D gene (6 bases). Trimming cost V 3 bases and J 1 base, with 17 bases left between them. Germline V lookup: CDR1 SQVTM, CDR2 ANQGSEA. CDR3 size: 16 residues. CDR3 nucleotides: TGCAGCGTTGATAGCTTACAGGGTCGGGGCACAGATACGCAGTATTTT. It translates to CSVDSLQGRGTDTQYF.